This record looks at one TCR beta chain sequence and its context. The authors produced TCR alpha and TCR beta cDNA libraries with sample barcodes and UMIs by 5'RACE using constant-segment primers. One entry per CDR3 protein, called by TCRdb with MiXCR from the 5' RACE reads. The table records 250,000 to 350,000 distinct CDR3 sequences, roughly 13% of them present only once. The sample comes from a study of T-cell memory formation after mild COVID-19. The V gene end was trimmed by 4 bases and the J gene end by 5 bases; junction bases not matched to a gene: 8. The length of the CDR3 is 14 residues. Germline CDR1 SGHRS, CDR2 YFSETQ.

This chain joins TRBV5-1 and TRBJ2-5; 7 bases fit TRBD1. What was sequenced was PBMCs or a T cell subset sorted from them (not recorded which). This TCR derives from a young man who had mild COVID-19 (a few samples of this study predate the infection). Cell type and time point are not known. CDR3 protein: CASSPFFRGETQYF. The CDR3 DNA sequence: TGCGCCAGCAGCCCATTTTTCAGGGGGGAGACCCAGTACTTC.